Listed here are 29 T cell receptor beta chains from one sample, sequenced in a study of blood T cell repertoires in COVID-19. TCRdb's table, derived via immunoSEQ multiplex PCR, lists solely in-frame clones and lacks some. Found here are approximately 150,000 clones, approximately 80% of them singletons; the top ten hold 13% to 15%. The specimen sequenced was PBMCs or T cells enriched from blood (not recorded which). These receptors all come from a man aged 50 to 59 who had recovered from COVID-19.

This clone was seen a handful of times. The CDR3 DNA follows: TGCAGCGTTGTTGCCAGTTCTGGCTACGAGCAGTACTTC. Translating gives CSVVASSGYEQYF. This chain joins TRBV29-1 and TRBJ2-7; no definite D call. Trimming shortened V by 4 bases and J by 3 bases, and 13 bases separated the two germline ends. The V gene's germline CDR1 is SQVTM and CDR2 ANQGSEA. The CDR3 length is 13 residues.

V and J are TRBV5-5 and TRBJ1-1; D uncertain. The CDR3 contains 15 residues. Germline CDR1 reads SGHKS; CDR2 reads YYEKEE (reference sequence). The V end was cut by 0 bases, the J end by 0 bases, with 9 bases between. This CDR3 is CASSLGPTLNTEAFF. CDR3 nucleotide sequence: TGTGCCAGCAGCTTGGGACCGACACTGAACACTGAAGCTTTCTTT.

The chain uses TRBV2 and TRBJ1-4, with 7 bases fitting TRBD1. The germline V gene has CDR1 SNHLY and CDR2 FYNNEI. CDR3 size: 15 residues. J was trimmed by 4 bases and V by 7 bases; bases with no gene match: 9. DNA for the CDR3: TGTGCCAGCAATAGAATGGGACAGATTAATGAAAAACTGTTTTTT. This gives the protein CASNRMGQINEKLFF.

The chain joins TRBV18 to TRBJ2-1; 12 bases are shared with TRBD2. V gave up 6 bases and J gave up 0 bases; unmatched junction bases: 15. The CDR3 covers 20 residues. Looked up from germline, CDR1 is KGHSH and CDR2 is LQKENI. The CDR3, as DNA: TGTGCCAGCTCCCCATTAGGCCTAGCGGGGGGGACGAGCTCCTACAATGAGCAGTTCTTC. This encodes CASSPLGLAGGTSSYNEQFF. Full variable domain (remainder filled in from reference TRBV18 and TRBJ2-1): NAGVMQNPRHLVRRRGQEARLRCSPMKGHSHVYWYRQLPEEGLKFMVYLQKENIIDESGMPKERFSAEFPKEGPSILRIQQVVRGDSAAYFCASSPLGLAGGTSSYNEQFFGPGTRLTVL.

V and J are TRBV30 and TRBJ2-5, with a tentative D call TRBD2 (7 bases). This CDR3 spans 15 amino acids. Trimming took 4 bases from V and 2 from J, leaving 17 bases between them. Germline CDR1 GTSNPN, CDR2 SVGIG (reference sequence). CDR3 sequence: CAWTLGGGRQETQYF. For the CDR3, the DNA is TGTGCCTGGACCTTAGGGGGGGGGAGACAAGAGACCCAGTACTTC.

This sequence joins TRBV6-1 and TRBJ2-3, with D tentatively TRBD2 (7 bases). V shed 1 base and J shed 1 base, with 15 bases lying between them. The CDR3 covers 17 residues. Germline V gene sequence: CDR1 MNHNS, CDR2 SASEGT. The CDR3 region is CASSEVIGGGRTDTQYF. Written as DNA, the CDR3 is TGTGCCAGCAGTGAAGTGATCGGCGGGGGCCGCACAGATACGCAGTATTTT.

This rearrangement joins TRBV4-1 to TRBJ1-1, with TRBD1 matching 7 bases. The CDR3 runs 17 residues. Germline values: CDR1 MGHRA, CDR2 YSYEKL. The trim removed 1 base at V and 0 bases at J, leaving 8 bases unmatched. The CDR3 sequence is CASSQGPSGTVNTEAFF. CDR3 DNA: TGCGCCAGCAGCCAAGGCCCTTCCGGGACAGTGAACACTGAAGCTTTCTTT.

Only a few counts were recorded for this clone. This rearrangement joins TRBV11-3 to TRBJ2-3; D is unclear. Germline V lookup: CDR1 SGHNT, CDR2 YENEEA. V dropped 5 bases and J dropped 10 bases, with 13 bases sitting between them. The CDR3 loop spans 12 amino acids. CDR3 loop: CASSPSLGPQYF. The DNA for the CDR3 is TGTGCCAGCAGCCCGAGCTTGGGCCCGCAGTATTTT.

The chain links TRBV2 to TRBJ1-2, with 8 nucleotides matching TRBD1. V was pared by 3 bases and J by 4 bases, with 13 bases of the junction left unmatched. Germline lookup yields CDR1 SNHLY and CDR2 FYNNEI. The CDR3 consists of 17 residues. The CDR3 DNA sequence: TGTGCCAGCAGTGAGCAGGGGACAGGCCTAAGAAGCTATGGCTACACCTTC. It encodes CASSEQGTGLRSYGYTF.

This chain connects TRBV14 to TRBJ2-1; 10 bases fit TRBD2. With V trimmed by 1 base and J by 7 bases, 7 bases remained unmatched. Germline V lookup: CDR1 SGHDN, CDR2 FVKESK. The CDR3 consists of 16 residues. DNA of the CDR3: TGTGCCAGCAGCCAAGCCACCCTAGCGGGGGAAAATGAGCAGTTCTTC. Translation gives CASSQATLAGENEQFF.

The chain couples TRBV20-1 to TRBJ1-4; D remains ambiguous. The CDR3 has 14 residues. Germline V gene lookup returns CDR1 DFQATT and CDR2 SNEGSKA (reference sequence). Trimming stripped 3 bases from V and 2 bases from J, with 10 bases between. The CDR3 loop is CSASLGYTNEKLFF. CDR3 nucleotides: TGCAGTGCTAGTCTAGGATATACTAATGAAAAACTGTTTTTT.

The chain combines TRBV5-1 with TRBJ2-1; D unresolved. The CDR3 consists of 17 residues. With 1 base removed from V and 5 bases from J, the gap between germline ends came to 19 bases. CDR1 and CDR2 (germline): SGHRS, YFSETQ. In DNA form, the CDR3 reads TGCGCCAGCAGCTTGACCTACGACTCCCACGACCACAATGAGCAGTTCTTC. Translation gives CASSLTYDSHDHNEQFF.

V and J are TRBV30 and TRBJ2-2; 7 positions agree with TRBD1. V gave up 0 bases and J gave up 9 bases; unmatched junction bases: 13. Germline V CDR1 and CDR2: GTSNPN, SVGIG (reference sequence). The CDR3 spans 16 residues. The CDR3 region has the DNA TGTGCCTGGAGTGTGGGAAACGACAGGGTTCAACGGGAGCTGTTTTTT. It translates to CAWSVGNDRVQRELFF.

The chain carries TRBV2 and TRBJ1-5; 10 bases agree with TRBD1. The V and J ends lost 4 bases and 0 bases, in that order; junction bases with no gene match: 3. The germline V gene encodes CDR1 SNHLY and CDR2 FYNNEI. This CDR3 has 16 amino acids. The CDR3 nucleotides read TGTGCCAGCAGTGGGGACAGGGGAACTAGCAATCAGCCCCAGCATTTT. Residues: CASSGDRGTSNQPQHF.

The chain is built from TRBV14 and TRBJ1-4; D not resolved. Germline-derived CDR1 and CDR2 are SGHDN and FVKESK. V was pared by 4 bases and J by 0 bases, with 6 bases between. There are 14 residues in the CDR3. The CDR3 loop is CASSLHATNEKLFF. The CDR3 coding sequence is TGTGCCAGCAGCCTTCATGCAACTAATGAAAAACTGTTTTTT. Filled out from reference TRBV14 and TRBJ1-4, the complete variable domain reads EAGVTQFPSHSVIEKGQTVTLRCDPISGHDNLYWYRRVMGKEIKFLLHFVKESKQDESGMPNNRFLAERTGGTYSTLKVQPAELEDSGVYFCASSLHATNEKLFFGSGTQLSVL.

A single count supports this clone. This chain connects TRBV15 to TRBJ2-1, with TRBD2 as a possible D gene (7 bases). Trimming stripped 5 bases from V and 6 bases from J, with 11 bases between. The CDR3 extends over 13 amino acids. CDR1 and CDR2 from the germline V gene are LNHNV and YYDKDF (reference sequence). The CDR3 loop is CATSRRGANEQFF. For the CDR3, the DNA is TGTGCCACCAGCCGACGGGGGGCCAATGAGCAGTTCTTC.

This clone showed up just once. This chain connects TRBV10-2 to TRBJ1-2; no clear D gene. Per germline, CDR1 WSHSY and CDR2 SAAADI. The CDR3 length is 15 residues. V was pared by 3 bases and J by 5 bases, with 16 bases between. CDR3 loop: CASSDLGQNPYGYTF. CDR3 sequence (DNA): TGCGCCAGCAGTGACCTTGGCCAGAACCCATATGGCTACACCTTC.

J is TRBJ1-6 and V is TRBV10-1, with D unresolved. CDR3 length: 12 residues. V lost 0 bases and J lost 12, with 6 bases in between. CDR1 is WNHNN and CDR2 is SYGVQD in the germline V gene (reference sequence). CDR3 nucleotide sequence: TGCGCCAGCAGTGAGTCAGCGGGACCCCTCCACTTT. Protein: CASSESAGPLHF.

The J gene is TRBJ1-2, the V gene TRBV18, with D perhaps matching TRBD1 (6 bases). CDR1 is KGHSH and CDR2 is LQKENI in the germline V gene. Trimming shortened V by 3 bases and J by 5 bases, and 19 bases separated the two germline ends. This CDR3 has 16 residues. CDR3 protein: CASSPHEPVRGYGYTF. The CDR3 DNA reads TGTGCCAGCTCACCGCACGAACCAGTGAGGGGGTATGGCTACACCTTC.

This clone was seen just once. The chain combines TRBV3-1 (or the pseudogene TRBV3-2) with TRBJ2-7; the D gene is possibly TRBD2 (5 bases). The V gene lost 0 bases and the J gene lost 6 bases, with 12 bases spanning the gap. Germline CDR1 reads LGHDT; CDR2 reads YNNKEL (reference sequence). The length of the CDR3 is 14 residues. The CDR3 sequence is CASSQDWEFGEQYF. In DNA, the CDR3 is TGTGCCAGCAGCCAAGATTGGGAGTTCGGCGAGCAGTACTTC.

The rearrangement uses TRBV12-3 or TRBV12-4 and TRBJ1-2, with D unresolved. V lost 1 base and J lost 5, with 8 bases in between. CDR3 size: 13 residues. DNA for the CDR3: TGTGCCAGCAGTTTAGGCCAGATTTATGGCTACACCTTC. Its protein is CASSLGQIYGYTF.

The table lists this clone with a count of one. The chain recombines TRBV7-9 with TRBJ1-3, with 8 bases aligning to TRBD1. This CDR3 is 16 amino acids long. V dropped 4 bases and J dropped 0; count of bases not matched to a gene: 5. Germline CDR1 SEHNR, CDR2 FQNEAQ (reference sequence). CDR3 protein: CASSWTGTGSGNTIYF. Here the CDR3 DNA reads TGTGCCAGCAGCTGGACCGGGACAGGCTCTGGAAACACCATATATTTT. Full variable domain (remainder filled in from reference TRBV7-9 and TRBJ1-3): DTGVSQNPRHKITKRGQNVTFRCDPISEHNRLYWYRQTLGQGPEFLTYFQNEAQLEKSRLLSDRFSAERPKGSFSTLEIQRTEQGDSAMYLCASSWTGTGSGNTIYFGEGSWLTVV.

This clone occurred a few times. The chain is built from TRBV7-3 and TRBJ1-1; TRBD1 matches at 9 bases. CDR3 length equals 18 residues. Germline assignment: CDR1 SGHTA and CDR2 FQGTGA. V lost 1 base, J lost 0 bases, and 9 bases stayed unmatched. The CDR3 spells CASSLRSGTGSLNTEAFF. In nucleotides, the CDR3 is TGTGCCAGCAGCTTAAGATCGGGGACAGGGTCCCTGAACACTGAAGCTTTCTTT.

This clone has only one observation. V and J are TRBV19 and TRBJ1-5; D unclear. Looked up from germline, CDR1 is LNHDA and CDR2 is SQIVND (reference sequence). Trimming left V 5 bases short and J 0 bases short, with 8 bases between. The CDR3 covers 14 residues. The CDR3 DNA is TGTGCCAGTAGTTCTCAGGCTAGCAATCAGCCCCAGCATTTT. It is translated as CASSSQASNQPQHF. Full variable domain (outside the CDR3, taken from reference TRBV19 and TRBJ1-5): DGGITQSPKYLFRKEGQNVTLSCEQNLNHDAMYWYRQDPGQGLRLIYYSQIVNDFQKGDIAEGYSVSREKKESFPLTVTSAQKNPTAFYLCASSSQASNQPQHFGDGTRLSIL.

The chain combines TRBV7-9 with TRBJ2-7; perhaps TRBD1 as D (5 bases). Germline CDR1 SEHNR, CDR2 FQNEAQ (reference sequence). The CDR3 runs to 13 residues. V dropped 5 bases and J dropped 3 bases, with 11 bases sitting between them. As DNA, the CDR3 is TGTGCCAGCAGCGCTTGGGGCGTCTACGAGCAGTACTTC. Translated: CASSAWGVYEQYF.

Concerning this clone: One end of the junction is discordant with germline, which a read error may explain. The chain uses TRBV3-1 (or the pseudogene TRBV3-2) and TRBJ1-6, with 8 bases that match TRBD1. Germline lookup yields CDR1 LGHDT and CDR2 YNNKEL (reference sequence). This CDR3 has 15 amino acids. CDR3 nucleotide sequence: TGTGCCAGCAGCCAAAGAGACAGGGGTAATGCACCCCTCCACTTT. Residues: CASSQRDRGNAPLHF.

The CDR3: CASSRWTVPNYGYTF. CDR3 bases: TGTGCCAGCAGCCGGTGGACAGTACCTAACTATGGCTACACCTTC. The rearrangement uses TRBV5-6 and TRBJ1-2, with D possibly being TRBD1 (6 bases). CDR3 size: 15 residues. Germline V gives CDR1 SGHDT, CDR2 YYEEEE. With 4 bases removed from V and 0 bases from J, the gap between germline ends came to 13 bases.

The rearrangement links TRBV19 to TRBJ1-2, with D perhaps TRBD1 (6 bases). The CDR3 is 16 residues long. Germline lookup yields CDR1 LNHDA and CDR2 SQIVND (reference sequence). V was shortened by 1 base and J by 2 bases, with 14 bases between the two germline ends. CDR3 region: CASSIVGGSGNYGYTF. The CDR3 coding sequence is TGTGCCAGTAGTATAGTAGGGGGATCGGGGAACTATGGCTACACCTTC. Supplemented by reference TRBV19 and TRBJ1-2, the full variable domain reads DGGITQSPKYLFRKEGQNVTLSCEQNLNHDAMYWYRQDPGQGLRLIYYSQIVNDFQKGDIAEGYSVSREKKESFPLTVTSAQKNPTAFYLCASSIVGGSGNYGYTFGSGTRLTVV.

In DNA form, the CDR3 reads TGTGCCAGCAAACAACTATTGGGACAGGAGCAAGAGACCCAGTACTTC. Protein product: CASKQLLGQEQETQYF. The chain carries TRBV27 and TRBJ2-5; the match to TRBD1 covers 8 bases. The CDR3 is made up of 16 amino acids. Germline V gene lookup returns CDR1 MNHEY and CDR2 SMNVEV (reference sequence). Losses at the gene ends were 7 bases for V and 2 bases for J; bases not matched to a gene: 12.